This T cell receptor beta chain originates from a study of blood T cells in healthy people across ages. The CDR3 is 17 residues long. Germline V gene sequence: CDR1 SGDLS, CDR2 YYNGEE. V shed 0 bases and J 4 bases; nucleotides not matched to a gene: 9. Then a second PCR, running roughly 7 to 11 cycles, was carried out with a sample-barcoded 5' primer and a J-beta primer mix. Via MiXCR, TCRdb re-called the 5' RACE reads, giving one row per CDR3 protein. The sample consists of just under 550,000 distinct CDR3 sequences, around 24% of them appearing once. Aged roughly 6 to 90, donors were systemically healthy Caucasians from Russia. There are a few counts of this clonotype. This same sample was also part of a study on T cells of mothers and their children. That study reports: A handful of children, together with their three healthy Caucasian mothers, made up the donors. Each mother yielded more than 10 million TCR beta CDR3 reads. Each child yielded 2.5 million to 3 million reads.

V gene TRBV9 combines with J gene TRBJ2-1, with TRBD1 matching over 8 bases. Sequences were obtained from blood. The TCR was taken from a boy aged 5-17 years in good health. The CDR3 DNA follows: TGTGCCAGCAGCGTAGCCGACAGGGGCCTTGCGTACAATGAGCAGTTCTTC. It specifies CASSVADRGLAYNEQFF.